Presented here are 3 T cell receptor beta chains from one specimen sequenced in a study of T-cell memory formation after mild COVID-19. TCRdb re-analysed the 5' RACE reads in MiXCR, keeping a single row per CDR3 protein. The table lists some 490,000 distinct CDR3 sequences, 18% of them singletons, with roughly 12% in the top ten. Input material: PBMCs or a T cell subset sorted from them (not recorded which). These receptors came from an adult woman who had mild COVID-19 (a few samples of this study predate the infection). Cell type and time point are not known.

The V call is TRBV25-1, the J call TRBJ1-1; 8 bases fit TRBD1. The CDR3 totals 17 residues. Germline V gene sequence: CDR1 MGHDK, CDR2 SYGVNS. V was clipped by 4 bases and J by 3 bases; unmatched bases: 13. The CDR3 region is CASSGQGRKGSYTEAFF. DNA of the CDR3: TGTGCCAGCAGTGGACAGGGGAGAAAGGGGTCGTACACTGAAGCTTTCTTT. Full variable domain (remainder filled in from reference TRBV25-1 and TRBJ1-1): EADIYQTPRYLVIGTGKKITLECSQTMGHDKMYWYQQDPGMELHLIHYSYGVNSTEKGDLSSESTVSRIRTEHFPLTLESARPSHTSQYLCASSGQGRKGSYTEAFFGQGTRLTVV.

This rearrangement joins TRBV12-3 or TRBV12-4 to TRBJ1-6, with no clear D. Trimming removed 4 bases from V and 0 bases from J, with 4 bases in between. This CDR3 region has 14 residues. The CDR3 coding sequence is TGTGCCAGCAGTTCGAGCTCCTATAATTCACCCCTCCACTTT. This encodes CASSSSSYNSPLHF.

This clonotype showed up many times. This chain links TRBV7-9 with TRBJ2-3; D unclear. The CDR3 totals 14 residues. Trimming left V 3 bases short and J 0 bases short, with 7 bases between. CDR1 is SEHNR, CDR2 FQNEAQ, per germline (reference sequence). The CDR3 loop is CASSFASSTDTQYF. CDR3 nucleotides: TGTGCCAGCAGCTTTGCGTCGAGCACAGATACGCAGTATTTT.